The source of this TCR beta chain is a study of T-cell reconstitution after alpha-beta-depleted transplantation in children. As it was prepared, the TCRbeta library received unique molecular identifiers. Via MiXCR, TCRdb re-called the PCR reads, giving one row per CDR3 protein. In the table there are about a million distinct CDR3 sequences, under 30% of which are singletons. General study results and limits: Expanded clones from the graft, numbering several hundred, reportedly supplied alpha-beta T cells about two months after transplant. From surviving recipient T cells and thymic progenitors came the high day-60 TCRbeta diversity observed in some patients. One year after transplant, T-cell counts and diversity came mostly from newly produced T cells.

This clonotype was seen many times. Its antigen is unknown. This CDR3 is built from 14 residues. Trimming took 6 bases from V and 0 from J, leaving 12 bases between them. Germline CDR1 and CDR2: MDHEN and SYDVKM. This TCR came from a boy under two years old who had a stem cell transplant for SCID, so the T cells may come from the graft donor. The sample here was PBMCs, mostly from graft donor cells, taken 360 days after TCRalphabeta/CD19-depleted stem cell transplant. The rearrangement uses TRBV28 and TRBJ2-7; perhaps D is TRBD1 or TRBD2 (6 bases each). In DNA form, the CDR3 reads TGTGCCAGCAGCCCCGGGGGCTCCTCCTACGAGCAGTACTTC. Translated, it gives CASSPGGSSYEQYF.